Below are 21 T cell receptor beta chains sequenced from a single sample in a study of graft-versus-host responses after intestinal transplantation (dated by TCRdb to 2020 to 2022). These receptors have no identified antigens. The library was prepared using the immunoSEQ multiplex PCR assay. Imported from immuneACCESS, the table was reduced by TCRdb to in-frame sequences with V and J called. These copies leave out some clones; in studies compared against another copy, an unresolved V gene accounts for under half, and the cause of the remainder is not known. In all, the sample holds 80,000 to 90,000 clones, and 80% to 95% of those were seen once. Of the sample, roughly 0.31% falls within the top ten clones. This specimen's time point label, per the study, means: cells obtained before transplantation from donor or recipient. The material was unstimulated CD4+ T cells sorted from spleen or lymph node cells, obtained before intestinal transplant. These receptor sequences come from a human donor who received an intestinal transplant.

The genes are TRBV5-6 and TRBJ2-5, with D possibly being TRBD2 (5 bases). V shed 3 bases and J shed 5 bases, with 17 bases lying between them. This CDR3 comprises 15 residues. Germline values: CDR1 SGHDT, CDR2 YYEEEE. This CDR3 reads CASSYDSGGGETQYF. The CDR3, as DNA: TGTGCCAGCAGCTATGATAGTGGAGGCGGTGAGACCCAGTACTTC.

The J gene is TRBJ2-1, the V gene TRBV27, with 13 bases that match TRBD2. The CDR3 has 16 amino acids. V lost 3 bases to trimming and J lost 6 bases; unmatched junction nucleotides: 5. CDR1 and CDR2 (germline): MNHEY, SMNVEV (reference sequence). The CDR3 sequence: CASSFKGLAGVNEQFF. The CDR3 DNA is TGTGCCAGCAGTTTTAAAGGACTAGCGGGGGTCAATGAGCAGTTCTTC.

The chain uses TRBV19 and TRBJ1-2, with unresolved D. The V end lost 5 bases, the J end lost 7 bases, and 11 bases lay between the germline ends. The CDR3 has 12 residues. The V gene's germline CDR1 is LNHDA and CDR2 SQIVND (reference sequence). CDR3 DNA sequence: TGTGCCAGTAGTCCGTGGATCGGTGGCTACACCTTC. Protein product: CASSPWIGGYTF.

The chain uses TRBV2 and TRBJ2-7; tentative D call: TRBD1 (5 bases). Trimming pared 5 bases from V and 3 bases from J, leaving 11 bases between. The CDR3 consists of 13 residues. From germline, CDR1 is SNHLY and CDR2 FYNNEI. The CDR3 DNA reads TGTGCCAGCAGTATCCAGGGCGGCTACGAGCAGTACTTC. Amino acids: CASSIQGGYEQYF.

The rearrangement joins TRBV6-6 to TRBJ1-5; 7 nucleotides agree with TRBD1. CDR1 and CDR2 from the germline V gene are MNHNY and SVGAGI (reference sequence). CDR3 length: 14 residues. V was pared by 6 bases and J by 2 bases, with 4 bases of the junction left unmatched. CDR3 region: CASRQGTGNQPQHF. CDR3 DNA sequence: TGTGCCAGCAGACAGGGGACTGGCAATCAGCCCCAGCATTTT.

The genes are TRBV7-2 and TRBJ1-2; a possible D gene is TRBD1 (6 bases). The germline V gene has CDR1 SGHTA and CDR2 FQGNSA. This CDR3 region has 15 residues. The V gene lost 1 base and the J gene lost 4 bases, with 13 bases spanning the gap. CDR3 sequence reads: CASSLGRGLSYGYTF. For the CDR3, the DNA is TGTGCCAGCAGCTTAGGTCGGGGGCTGAGCTATGGCTACACCTTC.

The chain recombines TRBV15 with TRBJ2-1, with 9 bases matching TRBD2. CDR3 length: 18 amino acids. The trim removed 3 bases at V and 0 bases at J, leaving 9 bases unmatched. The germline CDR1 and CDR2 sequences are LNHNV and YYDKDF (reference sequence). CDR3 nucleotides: TGTGCCACCAGCAGGAGCTCCCTAGCGGGAAGCTCCTACAATGAGCAGTTCTTC. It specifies CATSRSSLAGSSYNEQFF.

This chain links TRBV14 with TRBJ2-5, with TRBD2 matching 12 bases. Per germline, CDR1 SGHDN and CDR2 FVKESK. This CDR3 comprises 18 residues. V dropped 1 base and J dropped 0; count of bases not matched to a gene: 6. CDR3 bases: TGTGCCAGCAGCCAAGTAAGGAGGACTAGCGGGAACCAAGAGACCCAGTACTTC. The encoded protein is CASSQVRRTSGNQETQYF.

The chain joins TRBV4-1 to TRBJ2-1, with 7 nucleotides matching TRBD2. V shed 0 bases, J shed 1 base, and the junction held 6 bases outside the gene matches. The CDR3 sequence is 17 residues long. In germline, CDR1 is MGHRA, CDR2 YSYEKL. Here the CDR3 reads CASSQDTAGASYNEQFF. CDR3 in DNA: TGCGCCAGCAGCCAAGATACGGCGGGAGCTTCCTACAATGAGCAGTTCTTC.

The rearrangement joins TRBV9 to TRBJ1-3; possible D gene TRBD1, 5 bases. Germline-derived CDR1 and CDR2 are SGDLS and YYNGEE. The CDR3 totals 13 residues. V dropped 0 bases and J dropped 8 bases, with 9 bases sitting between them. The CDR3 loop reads CASSVAREDTIYF. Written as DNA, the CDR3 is TGTGCCAGCAGCGTAGCCAGGGAGGACACCATATATTTT.

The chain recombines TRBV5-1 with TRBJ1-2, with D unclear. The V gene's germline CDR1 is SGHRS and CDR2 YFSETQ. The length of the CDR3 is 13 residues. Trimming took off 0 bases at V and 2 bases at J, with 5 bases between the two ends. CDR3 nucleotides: TGCGCCAGCAGCTTGGGCCGGAACTATGGCTACACCTTC. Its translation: CASSLGRNYGYTF. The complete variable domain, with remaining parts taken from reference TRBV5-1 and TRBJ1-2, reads KAGVTQTPRYLIKTRGQQVTLSCSPISGHRSVSWYQQTPGQGLQFLFEYFSETQRNKGNFPGRFSGRQFSNSRSEMNVSTLELGDSALYLCASSLGRNYGYTFGSGTRLTVV.

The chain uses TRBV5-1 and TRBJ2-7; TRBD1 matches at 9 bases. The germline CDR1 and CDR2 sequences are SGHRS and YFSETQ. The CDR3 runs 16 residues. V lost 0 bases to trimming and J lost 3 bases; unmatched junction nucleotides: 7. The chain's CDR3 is CASSLGVADRGYEQYF. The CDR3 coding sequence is TGCGCCAGCAGCTTGGGGGTGGCGGACAGGGGCTACGAGCAGTACTTC.

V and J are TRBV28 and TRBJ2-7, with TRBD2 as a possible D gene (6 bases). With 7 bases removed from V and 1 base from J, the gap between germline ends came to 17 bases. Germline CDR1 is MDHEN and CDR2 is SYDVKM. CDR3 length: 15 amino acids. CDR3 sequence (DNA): TGTGCCAGCAAATGGGGGGTTGGTTCTTCCTACGAGCAGTACTTC. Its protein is CASKWGVGSSYEQYF.

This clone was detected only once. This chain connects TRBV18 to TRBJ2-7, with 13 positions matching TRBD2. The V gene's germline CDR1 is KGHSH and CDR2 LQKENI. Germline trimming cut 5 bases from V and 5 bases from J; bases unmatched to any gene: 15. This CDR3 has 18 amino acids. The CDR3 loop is CASSKDRTSGSISNEQYF. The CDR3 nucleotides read TGTGCCAGCTCAAAGGACAGGACTAGCGGGAGTATTTCCAACGAGCAGTACTTC.

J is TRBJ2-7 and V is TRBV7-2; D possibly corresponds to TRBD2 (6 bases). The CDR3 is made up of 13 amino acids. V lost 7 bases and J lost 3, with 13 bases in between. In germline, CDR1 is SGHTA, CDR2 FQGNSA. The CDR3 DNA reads TGTGCCAGCACTTGGGACGGGGGCTACGAGCAGTACTTC. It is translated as CASTWDGGYEQYF.

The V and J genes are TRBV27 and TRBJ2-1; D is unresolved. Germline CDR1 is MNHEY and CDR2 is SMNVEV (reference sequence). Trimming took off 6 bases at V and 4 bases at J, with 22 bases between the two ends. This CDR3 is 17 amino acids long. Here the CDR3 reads CASSHFAVNQMYNEQFF. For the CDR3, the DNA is TGTGCCAGCAGCCATTTTGCAGTGAATCAAATGTACAATGAGCAGTTCTTC.

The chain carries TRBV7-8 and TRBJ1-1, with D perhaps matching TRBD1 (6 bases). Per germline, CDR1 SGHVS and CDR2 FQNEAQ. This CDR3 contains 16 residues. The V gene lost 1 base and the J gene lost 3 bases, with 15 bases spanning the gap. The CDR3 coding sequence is TGTGCCAGCAGCTTAGTCGCCGGGGGGGCGGACACTGAAGCTTTCTTT. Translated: CASSLVAGGADTEAFF.

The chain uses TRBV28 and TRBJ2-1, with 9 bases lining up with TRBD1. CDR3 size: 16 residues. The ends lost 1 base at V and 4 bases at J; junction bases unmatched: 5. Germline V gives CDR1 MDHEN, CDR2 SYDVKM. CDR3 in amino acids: CASSLSTGGGYNEQFF. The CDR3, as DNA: TGTGCCAGCAGTTTATCGACAGGGGGGGGATACAATGAGCAGTTCTTC.

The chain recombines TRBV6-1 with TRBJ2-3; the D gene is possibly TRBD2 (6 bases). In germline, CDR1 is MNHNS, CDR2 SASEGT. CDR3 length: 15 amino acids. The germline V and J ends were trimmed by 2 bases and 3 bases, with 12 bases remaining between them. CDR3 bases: TGTGCCAGCAGTGAAATAAGGAGCGGGACAGATACGCAGTATTTT. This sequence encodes CASSEIRSGTDTQYF.

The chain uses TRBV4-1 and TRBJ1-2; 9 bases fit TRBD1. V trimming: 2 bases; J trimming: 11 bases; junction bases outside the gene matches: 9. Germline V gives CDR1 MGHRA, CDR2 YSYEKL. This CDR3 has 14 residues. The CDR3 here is CASSQRDRAGEYTF. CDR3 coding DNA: TGCGCCAGCAGCCAACGGGACAGGGCAGGAGAGTACACCTTC.

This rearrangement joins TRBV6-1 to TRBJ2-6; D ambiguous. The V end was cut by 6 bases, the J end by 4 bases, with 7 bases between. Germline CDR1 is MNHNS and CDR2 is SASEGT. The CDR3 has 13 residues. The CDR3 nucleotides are TGTGCCAGCAGCCTAGACGGGGCCAACGTCCTGACTTTC. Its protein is CASSLDGANVLTF.